One and the same sample provided the 4 T cell receptor beta chains below, sequenced in a study of OX40 agonist ivuxolimab in advanced cancers. Produced via immunoSEQ multiplex PCR; TCRdb's table is partial and in-frame only. The sample records about 62,000 clones, approximately 80% being singletons. The starting material was CD4+ or CD8+ T cells sorted from blood, obtained in a trial of the OX40 agonist ivuxolimab. All receptors derive from an adult with an advanced solid tumor such as melanoma, head and neck, liver or kidney cancer.

In DNA, the CDR3 is TGTGCCTGGAGTGTAATCCCTGTAGGCGAGCAGTACTTC. Its translation is CAWSVIPVGEQYF. J is TRBJ2-7 and V is TRBV30; D is undetermined. The CDR3 runs to 13 residues. CDR1 is GTSNPN, CDR2 SVGIG, per germline (reference sequence). V lost 0 bases, J lost 6 bases, and 12 bases lay in between.

The gene calls are TRBV6-5 and TRBJ2-5; 7 bases are a match to TRBD1. The length of the CDR3 is 15 residues. V lost 2 bases to trimming and J lost 4 bases; unmatched junction nucleotides: 7. Germline values: CDR1 MNHEY, CDR2 SVGAGI. CDR3 sequence (DNA): TGTGCCAGCAGTTACGACCACTACAGGGGAGAGACCCAGTACTTC. This gives the protein CASSYDHYRGETQYF.

The chain recombines TRBV15 with TRBJ2-1, with D unclear. V dropped 1 base and J dropped 7 bases, with 14 bases sitting between them. The CDR3 is made up of 15 amino acids. From germline, CDR1 is LNHNV and CDR2 YYDKDF (reference sequence). Written as DNA, the CDR3 is TGTGCCACCAGCAGAGTAAGAGAAAGTGTGAATGAGCAGTTCTTC. It translates to CATSRVRESVNEQFF.

To note about this clone: Germline is not matched at one junction end, which may reflect a read error. This chain connects TRBV7-7 to TRBJ2-1; no clear D. Germline V gene data show CDR1 as SSHAT and CDR2 as FNYEAQ (reference sequence). CDR3 length: 14 residues. CDR3 in amino acids: CASSLNGGVDEQFF. The CDR3 DNA follows: TGTGCTAGCAGCTTAAACGGCGGTGTGGATGAGCAGTTCTTC.